This T cell receptor (beta chain) was recovered during a study of T cells in Graves' hyperthyroidism and ophthalmopathy. Study-wide points: Most thyroid clonotypes expanded above 0.001 appeared in blood too.

The sample holds one count of this clonotype. Its antigen is not identified. TCR beta CDR3 region amplification was performed from RNA transcripts. A set of HTBI primers served as the primers for a first-round RT-PCR of the TCR CDR3. TCRdb called the multiplex PCR reads again in MiXCR, with one record for every CDR3 protein. The table shows 500,000 to 600,000 distinct CDR3 sequences, with more than 45% occurring only once. Any patient presenting with uncontrolled infection, other autoimmune disease, pregnancy or lactation was left out. The diagnoses drew upon clinical symptoms, serum thyroxine and TRAb, thyroid ultrasound and orbital computed tomography. Looked up from germline, CDR1 is DFQATT and CDR2 is SNEGSKA (reference sequence). This CDR3 comprises 14 residues. Trimming removed 4 bases from V and 1 base from J, with 13 bases in between.

The TCR sequence derives from an adult woman with Graves' disease, either hyperthyroidism or ophthalmopathy (not recorded which). The V call is TRBV20-1, the J call TRBJ1-1; perhaps TRBD1 as D (6 bases). Sequencing used peripheral blood or thyroid tissue (not recorded which). Here the CDR3 DNA reads TGCAGTGCTAATCTCCGGGACAAGAACACTGAAGCTTTCTTT. Translated: CSANLRDKNTEAFF.